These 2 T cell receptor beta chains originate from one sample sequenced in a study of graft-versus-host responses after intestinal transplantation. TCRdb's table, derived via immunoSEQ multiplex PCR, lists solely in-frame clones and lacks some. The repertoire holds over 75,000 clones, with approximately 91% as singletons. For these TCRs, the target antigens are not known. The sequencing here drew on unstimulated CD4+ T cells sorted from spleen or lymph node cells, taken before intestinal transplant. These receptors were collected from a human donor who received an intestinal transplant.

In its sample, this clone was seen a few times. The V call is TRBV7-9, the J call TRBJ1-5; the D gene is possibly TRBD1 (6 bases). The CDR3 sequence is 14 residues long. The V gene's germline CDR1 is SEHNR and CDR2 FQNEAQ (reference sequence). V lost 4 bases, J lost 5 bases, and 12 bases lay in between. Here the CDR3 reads CASSSTGPDQPQHF. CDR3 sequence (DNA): TGTGCCAGCAGCTCTACAGGGCCGGATCAGCCCCAGCATTTT. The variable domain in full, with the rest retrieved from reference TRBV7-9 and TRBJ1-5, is DTGVSQNPRHKITKRGQNVTFRCDPISEHNRLYWYRQTLGQGPEFLTYFQNEAQLEKSRLLSDRFSAERPKGSFSTLEIQRTEQGDSAMYLCASSSTGPDQPQHFGDGTRLSIL.

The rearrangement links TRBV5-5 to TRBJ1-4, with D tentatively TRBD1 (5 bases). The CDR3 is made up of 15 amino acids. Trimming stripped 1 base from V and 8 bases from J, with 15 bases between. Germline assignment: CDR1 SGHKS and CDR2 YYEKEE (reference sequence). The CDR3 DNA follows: TGTGCCAGCAGCTTGAGCGCAGGGTGGGAAGAAAAACTGTTTTTT. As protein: CASSLSAGWEEKLFF.